This TCR beta chain comes out of a study of blood T cell repertoires in COVID-19. Trimming took 6 bases from V and 6 from J, leaving 17 bases between them. Germline V gene lookup returns CDR1 SNHLY and CDR2 FYNNEI. CDR3 length: 15 residues. Some clones are missing from TCRdb's copy, which holds only in-frame ones; the method was immunoSEQ multiplex PCR. The sample has about 250,000 clones, just under 85% seen once. The specimen sequenced was peripheral blood. The rearrangement uses TRBV2 and TRBJ2-2; perhaps TRBD1 as D (6 bases). The source is an older man with acute or convalescent COVID-19. CDR3: CASRGHEIGAGELFF. Here the CDR3 DNA reads TGTGCCAGCAGGGGACACGAAATCGGCGCCGGGGAGCTGTTTTTT.